These 30 T cell receptor beta chains came from one sample sequenced in a study of cytomegalovirus exposure and HLA in healthy donors. Use of 60 Vbeta and 13 Jbeta primers characterized the PCR. Some clones are missing from TCRdb's copy, which holds only in-frame ones; the method was immunoSEQ multiplex PCR. The sample has around 200,000 clones, around 78% seen once; the top ten hold 1.5% to 2%. The material sequenced was PBMCs. These receptors all come from a man aged 25 to 40 in good health and CMV-seronegative.

The CDR3 DNA follows: TGTGCCAGCAGGCCAGACAGGACCTATCAGCCCCAGCATTTT. The encoded protein is CASRPDRTYQPQHF. The chain joins TRBV6-5 to TRBJ1-5; possible D gene TRBD1, 6 bases. The CDR3 is 14 amino acids. V gave up 6 bases and J gave up 5 bases, with 14 bases separating them. CDR1 is MNHEY, CDR2 SVGAGI, per germline.

CDR3 sequence: CASSTQDRASNQPQHF. CDR3 sequence (DNA): TGTGCCAGCAGCACCCAGGACAGGGCTAGCAATCAGCCCCAGCATTTT. The J gene is TRBJ1-5, the V gene TRBV11-3, with TRBD1 identical over 8 bases. J lost 0 bases, V lost 5 bases, and 6 bases had no gene match. The CDR3 has 16 amino acids. Germline V gene lookup returns CDR1 SGHNT and CDR2 YENEEA.

This clone was counted a single time. The chain has TRBV4-1 and TRBJ2-1; 9 positions agree with TRBD2. Germline-derived CDR1 and CDR2 are MGHRA and YSYEKL. The trim removed 0 bases at V and 6 bases at J, leaving 6 bases unmatched. The CDR3 has 16 residues. CDR3 DNA sequence: TGCGCCAGCAGCCAAGAATCTAGCGGGATACCCAATGAGCAGTTCTTC. Its protein is CASSQESSGIPNEQFF.

The rearrangement links TRBV19 to TRBJ1-2, with TRBD1 matching over 8 bases. The CDR3 is 14 residues long. Germline V gene data show CDR1 as LNHDA and CDR2 as SQIVND (reference sequence). Trimming cost V 4 bases and J 8 bases; bases outside gene matches: 9. CDR3 sequence: CASSTRQGTTGYTF. The CDR3 coding sequence is TGTGCCAGTAGTACTAGACAGGGGACGACGGGCTACACCTTC.

J is TRBJ1-1 and V is TRBV7-6; D call uncertain. V lost 1 base and J lost 4, with 13 bases in between. CDR1 SGHVS and CDR2 FNYEAQ come from the germline V gene. The CDR3 spans 15 residues. The chain's CDR3 is CASSLGAGVGTEAFF. The DNA for the CDR3 is TGTGCCAGCAGCTTAGGGGCAGGTGTGGGCACTGAAGCTTTCTTT.

This clone was observed once. This chain joins TRBV4-1 and TRBJ2-7, with 7 positions matching TRBD2. This CDR3 comprises 17 residues. Germline loops: CDR1 MGHRA, CDR2 YSYEKL. Trimming cost V 0 bases and J 0 bases; bases outside gene matches: 8. CDR3 sequence (DNA): TGCGCCAGCAGCCAAGATCCCCCTGGACTAGTCTCCTACGAGCAGTACTTC. Residues: CASSQDPPGLVSYEQYF.

This clone turned up a few times. This chain uses TRBV4-1 with TRBJ2-1, with D maybe TRBD1 (6 bases). CDR3 length equals 17 residues. Between the trimmed V and J ends, which lost 3 bases and 3 bases, there was a span of 18 bases. Germline V gene sequence: CDR1 MGHRA, CDR2 YSYEKL. The CDR3 region is CASSHDAGTMDYNEQFF. CDR3 nucleotides: TGCGCCAGCAGCCATGATGCCGGGACAATGGACTACAATGAGCAGTTCTTC.

V gene TRBV29-1 combines with J gene TRBJ2-1, with 9 positions matching TRBD1. This CDR3 is 17 amino acids long. Germline-derived CDR1 and CDR2 are SQVTM and ANQGSEA. V was pared by 1 base and J by 0 bases, with 7 bases of the junction left unmatched. CDR3 sequence reads: CSVEGKTGGYSYNEQFF. In nucleotides, the CDR3 is TGCAGCGTTGAAGGAAAGACAGGGGGTTACTCCTACAATGAGCAGTTCTTC.

The rearrangement uses TRBV2 and TRBJ1-4; maybe TRBD1 (5 bases). V lost 5 bases to trimming and J lost 8 bases, with 15 bases between them. In germline, CDR1 is SNHLY, CDR2 FYNNEI. This CDR3 region has 14 residues. The CDR3 is CASSPQVGGEKLFF. The CDR3, as DNA: TGTGCCAGCAGTCCACAGGTCGGTGGCGAAAAACTGTTTTTT.

The rearrangement joins TRBV28 to TRBJ1-5; maybe TRBD1 (6 bases). Germline V gene data show CDR1 as MDHEN and CDR2 as SYDVKM. This CDR3 spans 13 amino acids. V was clipped by 6 bases and J by 5 bases, with 11 bases between them. Written as DNA, the CDR3 is TGTGCCAGCAGAATTGCAGGGGATCAGCCCCAGCATTTT. It codes for CASRIAGDQPQHF.

This chain connects TRBV5-6 to TRBJ1-2; 8 nucleotides match TRBD1. The ends lost 3 bases at V and 4 bases at J; junction bases unmatched: 20. The germline gives CDR1 SGHDT, CDR2 YYEEEE. The CDR3 contains 19 residues. DNA of the CDR3: TGTGCCAGCAGCTCGCCTGTTGGCAGGGGGCACGAGACGACCTATGGCTACACCTTC. This sequence encodes CASSSPVGRGHETTYGYTF.

The CDR3 is CASSQEVGGYEQYF. DNA of the CDR3: TGTGCCAGCAGTCAGGAAGTAGGGGGCTACGAGCAGTACTTC. This chain uses TRBV2 with TRBJ2-7; weak D call: TRBD1 (6 bases). CDR3 length: 14 residues. The V gene lost 5 bases and the J gene lost 3 bases, with 14 bases spanning the gap. The germline V gene has CDR1 SNHLY and CDR2 FYNNEI.

This clone was detected only once. The V gene is TRBV2, the J gene TRBJ2-7, with TRBD2 matching over 7 bases. This CDR3 is built from 15 residues. V shed 2 bases, J shed 5 bases, and the junction held 9 bases outside the gene matches. Looked up from germline, CDR1 is SNHLY and CDR2 is FYNNEI. CDR3 in DNA: TGTGCCAGCAGTGAACTAACTAGCGTCACTCACGAGCAGTACTTC. It translates to CASSELTSVTHEQYF.

The gene calls are TRBV28 and TRBJ2-7; a weak D match, TRBD1 (6 bases). V was shortened by 2 bases and J by 0 bases, with 11 bases between the two germline ends. The germline V gene encodes CDR1 MDHEN and CDR2 SYDVKM. This CDR3 is built from 15 residues. The CDR3: CASSLLQGPSYEQYF. CDR3 in DNA: TGTGCCAGCAGTTTACTACAGGGACCCTCCTACGAGCAGTACTTC.

This clone was found a few times. The CDR3 is CASSLDSYNSPLHF. CDR3 DNA: TGTGCCAGCAGCTTGGACAGCTATAATTCACCCCTCCACTTT. V gene TRBV5-8 combines with J gene TRBJ1-6; D ambiguous. V was cut by 0 bases and J by 3 bases, with 4 bases left in between. Germline V lookup: CDR1 SGHTS, CDR2 YDEGEE. The CDR3 contains 14 residues.

The gene calls are TRBV30 and TRBJ2-1; D not certain. This CDR3 spans 17 amino acids. Looked up from germline, CDR1 is GTSNPN and CDR2 is SVGIG (reference sequence). Trimming removed 4 bases from V and 4 bases from J, with 23 bases in between. CDR3 nucleotides: TGTGCCTGGACCTCCGTAAAAGGCGAGGCCTCATACAATGAGCAGTTCTTC. It is translated as CAWTSVKGEASYNEQFF.

The chain recombines TRBV5-6 with TRBJ1-3; 8 nucleotides agree with TRBD1. Germline CDR1 is SGHDT and CDR2 is YYEEEE. The CDR3 has 16 amino acids. Trimming removed 4 bases from V and 0 bases from J; junction bases left unmatched: 6. The CDR3 protein is CASSTRTGTSGNTIYF. The CDR3 coding sequence is TGTGCCAGCAGCACCCGGACAGGGACCTCTGGAAACACCATATATTTT.

A note on this clone: Other DNA sequences in the same sample also yield this CDR3. The chain is built from TRBV29-1 and TRBJ2-5; TRBD2 matches at 8 bases. The CDR3 has 15 residues. The germline V gene encodes CDR1 SQVTM and CDR2 ANQGSEA. Written as DNA, the CDR3 is TGCAGTGTCGAAATACCGCGGGAGGTTTTAGAGACCCAGTACTTC. Translating gives CSVEIPREVLETQYF. Looking up the rest from reference TRBV29-1 and TRBJ2-5 gives the full variable domain: SAVISQKPSRDICQRGTSLTIQCQVDSQVTMMFWYRQQPGQSLTLIATANQGSEATYESGFVIDKFPISRPNLTFSTLTVSNMSPEDSSIYLCSVEIPREVLETQYFGPGTRLLVL.

CDR3 coding DNA: TGTGCCAGCAGTTCCGGGGATTCGGGCACCGGGGAGCTGTTTTTT. This sequence encodes CASSSGDSGTGELFF. V gene TRBV6-1 combines with J gene TRBJ2-2; tentative D call: TRBD2 (5 bases). CDR1 and CDR2 (germline): MNHNS, SASEGT. Between the trimmed V and J ends, which lost 5 bases and 4 bases, there was a span of 14 bases. The CDR3 contains 15 residues.

The CDR3 DNA sequence: TGTGCCAGCAGCTGGGGGGGGAACACTGAAGCTTTCTTT. Amino acid sequence: CASSWGGNTEAFF. The rearrangement links TRBV7-9 to TRBJ1-1, with D maybe TRBD1 (5 bases). Germline V CDR1 and CDR2: SEHNR, FQNEAQ (reference sequence). CDR3 size: 13 residues. The ends were cut back, 4 bases at V and 1 base at J, with 7 bases in the middle.

The chain has TRBV6-5 and TRBJ2-5, with TRBD2 as a possible D gene (6 bases). The CDR3 runs 14 residues. The V gene's germline CDR1 is MNHEY and CDR2 SVGAGI. With 6 bases removed from V and 11 bases from J, the gap between germline ends came to 22 bases. The CDR3 region is CASSDEGPTGEQYF. The CDR3 DNA reads as TGTGCCAGCAGCGATGAAGGACCCACGGGAGAGCAGTACTTC.

This chain links TRBV11-2 with TRBJ2-3; 8 bases match TRBD2. This CDR3 has 15 amino acids. The germline V gene encodes CDR1 SGHAT and CDR2 FQNNGV. V shed 2 bases and J 2 bases; nucleotides not matched to a gene: 3. As DNA, the CDR3 is TGTGCCAGCAGCTTAAGGGGACTAGACACAGATACGCAGTATTTT. Translation: CASSLRGLDTDTQYF.

The chain recombines TRBV28 with TRBJ1-1; D gene uncertain. V lost 6 bases and J lost 5, with 19 bases in between. From germline, CDR1 is MDHEN and CDR2 SYDVKM. The length of the CDR3 is 15 residues. CDR3 region: CASRSPGEVITEAFF. The CDR3 DNA follows: TGTGCCAGCAGATCGCCCGGGGAGGTGATTACTGAAGCTTTCTTT.

This chain uses TRBV6-5 with TRBJ2-7, with TRBD1 identical over 10 bases. The CDR3 has 13 amino acids. Trimming removed 8 bases from V and 5 bases from J; junction bases left unmatched: 6. Germline V lookup: CDR1 MNHEY, CDR2 SVGAGI. The CDR3 protein is CASGTGARDEQYF. In DNA form, the CDR3 reads TGTGCCAGCGGGACAGGGGCCAGGGACGAGCAGTACTTC.

This clone came up once. The rearrangement links TRBV2 to TRBJ1-5; 10 bases fit TRBD1. V was pared by 6 bases and J by 7 bases, with 9 bases of the junction left unmatched. Germline V gene lookup returns CDR1 SNHLY and CDR2 FYNNEI. The CDR3 sequence is 15 residues long. DNA for the CDR3: TGTGCCAGCAGACGGGACAGGGGAGGGGAACAGCCCCAGCATTTT. Translated, it gives CASRRDRGGEQPQHF.

V and J are TRBV7-3 and TRBJ2-1; tentative D call: TRBD2 (5 bases). Per germline, CDR1 SGHTA and CDR2 FQGTGA. The V end was cut by 6 bases, the J end by 4 bases, with 10 bases between. CDR3 length: 13 amino acids. CDR3 sequence: CASSGGSYNEQFF. CDR3 DNA sequence: TGTGCCAGCAGTGGTGGGAGTTACAATGAGCAGTTCTTC.

The chain uses TRBV9 and TRBJ2-7, with 8 bases aligning to TRBD1. J gave up 1 base and V 0 bases, and 6 bases lay outside the gene matches. Germline lookup yields CDR1 SGDLS and CDR2 YYNGEE. The CDR3 length is 16 residues. This chain's CDR3 is CASSVGWTGTSYEQYF. In nucleotides, the CDR3 is TGTGCCAGCAGCGTAGGATGGACAGGGACATCCTACGAGCAGTACTTC.

The gene calls are TRBV7-3 and TRBJ2-5, with 9 bases lining up with TRBD1. CDR1 is SGHTA, CDR2 FQGTGA, per germline. This CDR3 is 14 amino acids long. J lost 2 bases, V lost 9 bases, and 7 bases had no gene match. DNA for the CDR3: TGTGCCAGGGTTAGGGACAGGGATCAAGAGACCCAGTACTTC. This codes for CARVRDRDQETQYF.

This clone was seen just once. This chain links TRBV18 with TRBJ2-1; TRBD2 is a possible D gene (6 bases). The germline V and J ends were trimmed by 2 bases and 7 bases, with 9 bases remaining between them. Germline loops: CDR1 KGHSH, CDR2 LQKENI. The CDR3 runs to 13 residues. The CDR3 sequence: CASSPLGGNEQFF. The CDR3 bases are TGTGCCAGCTCACCATTAGGAGGGAATGAGCAGTTCTTC.

The rearrangement uses TRBV2 and TRBJ2-2, with TRBD1 identical over 9 bases. V shed 3 bases and J 0 bases; nucleotides not matched to a gene: 23. This CDR3 is built from 23 residues. CDR1 is SNHLY, CDR2 FYNNEI, per germline. The CDR3 DNA sequence: TGTGCCAGCAGTGACACCGGGACAGGGTGGGTGAACCGCGTCCCATCGAACACCGGGGAGCTGTTTTTT. It specifies CASSDTGTGWVNRVPSNTGELFF.